This T cell receptor (beta chain) was sequenced in a study of T cells in Graves' hyperthyroidism and ophthalmopathy. TCR beta CDR3 sequences were amplified from RNA transcripts. The HTBI primer set was used in a first-round RT-PCR of the TCR CDR3. A single record per CDR3 protein comes from TCRdb applying MiXCR to the multiplex PCR reads. Here the sample spans some 380,000 distinct CDR3 sequences, about 13% being singletons. This clonotype was counted between two and nine times. The antigen remains unidentified. Overall study results and limits: Separating ophthalmopathy from stable hyperthyroidism was achieved by a 13 V-J model.

Looked up from germline, CDR1 is KGHSY and CDR2 is FQNENV. The CDR3 covers 14 residues. V lost 1 base and J lost 10, with 11 bases in between. The chain recombines TRBV16 with TRBJ1-6; D unclear. Sequencing used blood. The sequence came from a man aged 25-45 years with Graves' hyperthyroidism that later progressed to Graves' ophthalmopathy. The CDR3 region is CASSQWGMVSPLHF. DNA of the CDR3: TGTGCCAGCAGCCAATGGGGAATGGTCTCACCCCTCCACTTT.